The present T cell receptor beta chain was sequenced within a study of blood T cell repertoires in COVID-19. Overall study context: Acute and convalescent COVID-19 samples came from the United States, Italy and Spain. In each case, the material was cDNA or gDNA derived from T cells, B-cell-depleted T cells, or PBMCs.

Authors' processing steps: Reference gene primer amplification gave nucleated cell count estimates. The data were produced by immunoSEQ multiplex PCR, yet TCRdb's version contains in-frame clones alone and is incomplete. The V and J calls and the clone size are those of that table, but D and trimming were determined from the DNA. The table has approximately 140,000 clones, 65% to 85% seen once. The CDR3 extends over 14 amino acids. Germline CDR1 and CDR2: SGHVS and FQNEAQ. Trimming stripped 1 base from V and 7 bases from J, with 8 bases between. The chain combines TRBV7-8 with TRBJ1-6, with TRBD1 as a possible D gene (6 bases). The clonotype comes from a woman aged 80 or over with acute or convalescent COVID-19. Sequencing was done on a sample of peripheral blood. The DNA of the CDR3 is TGTGCCAGCAGCTTAGTCCAGGGGAATTCACCCCTCCACTTT. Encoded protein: CASSLVQGNSPLHF.